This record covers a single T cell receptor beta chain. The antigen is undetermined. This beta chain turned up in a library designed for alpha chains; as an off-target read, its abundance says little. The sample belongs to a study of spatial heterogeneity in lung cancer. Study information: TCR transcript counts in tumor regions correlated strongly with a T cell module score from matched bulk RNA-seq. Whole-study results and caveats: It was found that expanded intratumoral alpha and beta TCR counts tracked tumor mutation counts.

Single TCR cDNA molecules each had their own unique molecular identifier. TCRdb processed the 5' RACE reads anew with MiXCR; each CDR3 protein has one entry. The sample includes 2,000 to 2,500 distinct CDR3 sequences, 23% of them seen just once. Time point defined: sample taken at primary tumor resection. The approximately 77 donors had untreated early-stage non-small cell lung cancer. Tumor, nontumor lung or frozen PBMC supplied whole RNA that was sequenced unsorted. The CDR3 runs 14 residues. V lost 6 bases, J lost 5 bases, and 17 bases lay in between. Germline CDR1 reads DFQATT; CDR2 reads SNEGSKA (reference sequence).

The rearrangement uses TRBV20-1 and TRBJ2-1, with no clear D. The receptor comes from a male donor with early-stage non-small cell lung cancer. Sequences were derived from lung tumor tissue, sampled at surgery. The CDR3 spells CSAPDLTLNNEQFF. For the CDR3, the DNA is TGCAGTGCCCCCGACCTGACTCTAAACAATGAGCAGTTCTTC.